These T cell receptor beta chains were read from a single sample in a study of T cells after yellow fever vaccination. TCRdb re-analysed the 5' RACE reads in MiXCR, keeping a single row per CDR3 protein. The sample contains a few hundred thousand distinct CDR3 sequences, 3.5% to 4.5% of which appear only once. The sample here was PBMCs, taken 15 days after the yellow fever booster vaccination. The receptor source for this set is a young man who received the YFV17D yellow fever vaccine. The CDR3 runs from the conserved cysteine through the conserved F or W. The order of the fields is J gene, V gene, D gene, clone size, CDR3 DNA, CDR3 protein. The D gene is left open where the match is weak. Size is omitted from some rows. Given values are once, few, many or a class for expanded clones.

TRBJ2-7	TRBV12-3/TRBV12-4	TRBD1	many	TGTGCCAGCAGTTCAAGGGACAGGTCCCTCTACGAGCAGTACTTC	CASSSRDRSLYEQYF
TRBJ1-2	TRBV11-2	TRBD1	few	TGTGCCAGCAGCCCTAGCGTCGGGACAGCCTATGGCTACACCTTC	CASSPSVGTAYGYTF
TRBJ1-2	TRBV15	NA	few	TGTGCCACCAGCTCCCCGGGGCCTTCGGGACGGAATACCTCTAACTATGGCTACACCTTC	CATSSPGPSGRNTSNYGYTF
TRBJ2-3	TRBV7-8	NA	many	TGTGCCAGCAGCCCAGGAGACTACACAGATACGCAGTATTTT	CASSPGDYTDTQYF
TRBJ1-1	TRBV6-6	NA	few	TGTGCCAGCAGCGCAACTTCCCCCCCCGAAGCTTTCTTT	CASSATSPPEAFF
TRBJ1-2	TRBV5-1	TRBD1	NA	TGCGCCAGCAGCGGGACAGGGTTGGCAAACTATGGCTACACCTTC	CASSGTGLANYGYTF
TRBJ1-2	TRBV4-1	NA	many	TGCGCCAGCAGCCAAGCACCCCAGGGTAACTATGGCTACACCTTC	CASSQAPQGNYGYTF
TRBJ1-1	TRBV5-6	NA	many	TGTGCCAGCAGTTTAGACAGGTACACTGAAGCTTTCTTT	CASSLDRYTEAFF
TRBJ2-3	TRBV7-2	NA	many	TGTGCCAGCAGCCCAACAATAACAACAGATACGCAGTATTTT	CASSPTITTDTQYF
TRBJ1-1	TRBV10-3	NA	NA	TGTGCCGCGGCGGGACAATTTCTGACTGAAGCTTTCTTT	CAAAGQFLTEAFF
TRBJ2-3	TRBV29-1	TRBD2	NA	TGCAGCGTGACTAGCGGAAGCACAGATACGCAGTATTTT	CSVTSGSTDTQYF
TRBJ1-5	TRBV7-6	TRBD1	many	TGTGCCAGCAGCCCGGACAGGTTTAGCAATCAGCCCCAGCATTTT	CASSPDRFSNQPQHF
TRBJ2-7	TRBV7-2	NA	NA	TGTGCCAGCAGCTTAGATAGGGAGAACTACGAGCAGTACTTC	CASSLDRENYEQYF
TRBJ1-4	TRBV18	NA	many	TGTGCCAGCTCACCTTCACCGGCAGAGTTGAATGAAAAACTGTTTTTT	CASSPSPAELNEKLFF
TRBJ2-1	TRBV12-3/TRBV12-4	TRBD2	many	TGTGCCAGCCGCCCCAGGAGACTAGCGGGGGGACGACACGATGAGCAGTTCTTC	CASRPRRLAGGRHDEQFF
TRBJ1-2	TRBV12-3/TRBV12-4	NA	NA	TGTGCCAGCAGTTTGTATCCGAGCCCCAATGACACCTTC	CASSLYPSPNDTF
TRBJ2-4	TRBV5-1	NA	many	TGCGCCAGCAGCTTGGACAGCAAAAACATTCAGTACTTC	CASSLDSKNIQYF